Following are 5 T cell receptor beta chains from one sample sequenced in a study of blood T cell repertoires in COVID-19. The method was immunoSEQ multiplex PCR; TCRdb's version includes in-frame clones alone and lacks a portion of them. The sample contains roughly 230,000 clones, around 86% of which appear only once. Source material: PBMCs or T cells enriched from blood (not recorded which). Receptor source: a man younger than 40 in a cohort exposed to, infected with or recovered from COVID-19 (not recorded which).

This clone turned up a few times. The genes are TRBV5-4 and TRBJ2-2, with 10 positions matching TRBD1. The junction had 0 bases not matched to a gene; V was cut back by 0 bases and J by 1 base. Germline V gene data show CDR1 as SGHNT and CDR2 as YYREEE (reference sequence). The CDR3 runs to 16 residues. CDR3 protein: CASSLGDRGNTGELFF. The CDR3 DNA follows: TGTGCCAGCAGCTTGGGGGACAGGGGGAACACCGGGGAGCTGTTTTTT.

The chain has TRBV6-5 and TRBJ1-5, with D perhaps TRBD1 (6 bases). Germline V CDR1 and CDR2: MNHEY, SVGAGI. This CDR3 has 12 amino acids. Trimming shortened V by 5 bases and J by 9 bases, and 11 bases separated the two germline ends. This CDR3 is CASSPNRVPQHF. As DNA, the CDR3 is TGTGCCAGCAGTCCGAACAGGGTGCCCCAGCATTTT.

This chain joins TRBV9 and TRBJ2-7; TRBD1 aligns across 11 bases. The CDR3 is 16 residues long. The ends lost 0 bases at V and 5 bases at J; junction bases unmatched: 7. Looked up from germline, CDR1 is SGDLS and CDR2 is YYNGEE. The CDR3 DNA follows: TGTGCCAGCAGCGTAGGAGGGGGACAGGGGGTCCACGAGCAGTACTTC. It specifies CASSVGGGQGVHEQYF.

V is TRBV4-2 and J is TRBJ1-1, with 9 bases fitting TRBD1. This CDR3 comprises 14 residues. The germline CDR1 and CDR2 sequences are LGHNA and YNFKEQ. Losses at the gene ends were 3 bases for V and 7 bases for J; bases not matched to a gene: 6. CDR3 bases: TGTGCCAGCAGCCAGGACAGGGGATATGGTGAAGCTTTCTTT. It yields the protein CASSQDRGYGEAFF.

The chain is built from TRBV28 and TRBJ1-4; tentatively, D is TRBD1 (6 bases). V lost 4 bases and J 6 bases, leaving 15 bases between the germline ends. From germline, CDR1 is MDHEN and CDR2 SYDVKM. The CDR3 contains 15 residues. The CDR3 DNA reads TGTGCCAGCAGTTCCCCCAGGGGCCAGGATGAAAAACTGTTTTTT. Encoded protein: CASSSPRGQDEKLFF.